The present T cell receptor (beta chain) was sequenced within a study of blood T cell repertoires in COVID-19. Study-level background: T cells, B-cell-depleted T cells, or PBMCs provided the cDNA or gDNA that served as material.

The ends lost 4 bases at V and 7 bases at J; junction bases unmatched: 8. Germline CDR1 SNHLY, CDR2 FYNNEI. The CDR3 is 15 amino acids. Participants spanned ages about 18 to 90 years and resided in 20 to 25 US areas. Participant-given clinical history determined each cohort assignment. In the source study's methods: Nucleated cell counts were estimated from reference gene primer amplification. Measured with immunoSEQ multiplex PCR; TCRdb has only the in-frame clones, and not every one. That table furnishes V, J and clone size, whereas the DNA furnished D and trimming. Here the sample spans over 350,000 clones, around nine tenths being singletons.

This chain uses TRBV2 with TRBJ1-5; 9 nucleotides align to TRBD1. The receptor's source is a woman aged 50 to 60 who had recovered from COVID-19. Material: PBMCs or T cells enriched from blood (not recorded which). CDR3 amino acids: CASSGFGTGIQPQHF. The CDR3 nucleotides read TGTGCCAGCAGTGGATTCGGGACAGGGATACAGCCCCAGCATTTT.